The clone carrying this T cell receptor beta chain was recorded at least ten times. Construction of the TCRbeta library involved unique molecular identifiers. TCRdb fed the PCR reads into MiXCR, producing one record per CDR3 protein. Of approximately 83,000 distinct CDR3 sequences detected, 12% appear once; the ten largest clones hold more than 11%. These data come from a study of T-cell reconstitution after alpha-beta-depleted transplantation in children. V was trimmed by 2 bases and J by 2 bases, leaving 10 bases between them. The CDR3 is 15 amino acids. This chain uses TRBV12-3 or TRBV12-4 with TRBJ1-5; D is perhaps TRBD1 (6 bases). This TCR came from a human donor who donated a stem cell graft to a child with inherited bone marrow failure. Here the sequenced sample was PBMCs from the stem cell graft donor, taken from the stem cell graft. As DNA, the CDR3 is TGTGCCAGCAGTTTACACGCAGGGGGCAATCAGCCCCAGCATTTT. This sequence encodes CASSLHAGGNQPQHF.